The 27 T cell receptor beta chains reported below all come from one sample, sequenced in a study of T-cell memory formation after mild COVID-19. TCRdb ran MiXCR on the 5' RACE reads and lists one entry per CDR3 protein. The table has fewer than 200,000 distinct CDR3 sequences, 10% to 15% seen once; the top ten hold 2.5% to 4%. Material: PBMCs or a T cell subset sorted from them (not recorded which). These receptors all stem from a young man who had mild COVID-19 (a few samples of this study predate the infection). Cell type and time point are not known.

This clonotype showed up just a few times. J is TRBJ2-7 and V is TRBV5-1; D gene ambiguous. This CDR3 comprises 16 residues. V lost 1 base, J lost 3 bases, and 17 bases lay in between. The V gene's germline CDR1 is SGHRS and CDR2 YFSETQ. CDR3 nucleotides: TGCGCCAGCAGCTTGAAGTCGGCCCAGCTTCACTACGAGCAGTACTTC. This codes for CASSLKSAQLHYEQYF.

A few counts support this clonotype. This sequence joins TRBV7-3 and TRBJ1-6; D unclear. The CDR3 totals 13 residues. With 5 bases removed from V and 7 bases from J, the gap between germline ends came to 9 bases. CDR1 is SGHTA, CDR2 FQGTGA, per germline. CDR3 amino acids: CASSPGWNSPLHF. DNA of the CDR3: TGTGCCAGCAGCCCCGGGTGGAATTCACCCCTCCACTTT. Full variable domain (outside the CDR3, taken from reference TRBV7-3 and TRBJ1-6): GAGVSQTPSNKVTEKGKYVELRCDPISGHTALYWYRQSLGQGPEFLIYFQGTGAADDSGLPNDRFFAVRPEGSVSTLKIQRTERGDSAVYLCASSPGWNSPLHFGNGTRLTVT.

This clonotype was counted between two and nine times. The chain uses TRBV5-4 and TRBJ2-7; 8 bases line up with TRBD2. Germline V gene sequence: CDR1 SGHNT, CDR2 YYREEE (reference sequence). The V and J ends lost 2 bases and 0 bases, in that order; junction bases with no gene match: 4. This CDR3 contains 15 residues. The DNA of the CDR3 is TGTGCCAGCAGCTTATTAGCGGGACCCTCCTACGAGCAGTACGTC. Amino acids: CASSLLAGPSYEQYV.

This clonotype is a singleton in its sample. The chain recombines TRBV2 with TRBJ2-7; possible D gene TRBD1, 6 bases. CDR3 length equals 11 residues. V was clipped by 6 bases and J by 5 bases, with 8 bases between them. Germline CDR1 is SNHLY and CDR2 is FYNNEI. Here the CDR3 reads CASSRTDEQYF. In DNA form, the CDR3 reads TGTGCCAGCAGCCGGACAGACGAGCAGTACTTC.

CDR3 bases: TGTGCCAGCAGTTTAGGGCGATTCACCGGGGAGCTGTTTTTT. Amino acid sequence: CASSLGRFTGELFF. J is TRBJ2-2 and V is TRBV12-3 or TRBV12-4, with D uncertain. The CDR3 spans 14 residues. Trimming removed 1 base at V and 4 bases at J, with 7 bases between.

This clonotype was seen many times. J is TRBJ2-1 and V is TRBV29-1; the match to TRBD1 covers 8 bases. After removal of 3 bases from V and 3 bases from J, the junction contained 7 bases not matched to a gene. The CDR3 is 15 residues long. CDR1 SQVTM and CDR2 ANQGSEA come from the germline V gene. The CDR3 bases are TGCAGCGTTGAGGGAGGACAGGGACGCTACAATGAGCAGTTCTTC. It specifies CSVEGGQGRYNEQFF.

The chain uses TRBV9 and TRBJ1-3; D not certain. V lost 0 bases and J 2 bases, leaving 9 bases between the germline ends. Germline CDR1 reads SGDLS; CDR2 reads YYNGEE. The length of the CDR3 is 15 residues. The CDR3 loop is CASSVGAEPGNTIYF. DNA for the CDR3: TGTGCCAGCAGCGTAGGGGCTGAGCCTGGAAACACCATATATTTT.

This clonotype was observed a handful of times. The V and J genes are TRBV6-6 and TRBJ2-2; D remains unclear. Germline assignment: CDR1 MNHNY and CDR2 SVGAGI (reference sequence). The ends were cut back, 2 bases at V and 3 bases at J, with 7 bases in the middle. This CDR3 comprises 14 residues. CDR3 residues: CASSYSPDTGELFF. CDR3 in DNA: TGTGCCAGCAGTTACAGCCCCGACACCGGGGAGCTGTTTTTT.

This clonotype came up a few times. V and J are TRBV5-1 and TRBJ1-1, with TRBD1 as a possible D gene (6 bases). This CDR3 comprises 11 residues. V dropped 1 base and J dropped 8 bases, with 6 bases sitting between them. CDR1 is SGHRS and CDR2 is YFSETQ in the germline V gene. The CDR3 DNA follows: TGCGCCAGCAGCTTGAGGGGGGAAGCTTTCTTT. Its protein is CASSLRGEAFF.

V is TRBV5-1 and J is TRBJ1-6; maybe TRBD1 (6 bases). CDR3 length: 14 amino acids. The germline V gene has CDR1 SGHRS and CDR2 YFSETQ. Trimming cost V 0 bases and J 9 bases, with 10 bases left between them. The CDR3 region is CASSLGQGSSPLHF. For the CDR3, the DNA is TGCGCCAGCAGCTTGGGGCAGGGGTCTTCACCCCTCCACTTT. The full variable domain, completed using reference TRBV5-1 and TRBJ1-6, is KAGVTQTPRYLIKTRGQQVTLSCSPISGHRSVSWYQQTPGQGLQFLFEYFSETQRNKGNFPGRFSGRQFSNSRSEMNVSTLELGDSALYLCASSLGQGSSPLHFGNGTRLTVT.

This clonotype occurred a few times. The chain carries TRBV5-1 and TRBJ2-1; D unresolved. The CDR3 consists of 15 residues. Trimming took 4 bases from V and 1 from J, leaving 12 bases between them. CDR1 SGHRS and CDR2 YFSETQ come from the germline V gene. The CDR3 is CASSPKHRSYNEQFF. Here the CDR3 DNA reads TGCGCCAGCAGCCCAAAGCACCGATCCTACAATGAGCAGTTCTTC.

This clonotype has a handful of counts. The chain recombines TRBV19 with TRBJ2-1; D is undetermined. The V gene lost 8 bases and the J gene lost 5 bases, with 13 bases spanning the gap. Germline assignment: CDR1 LNHDA and CDR2 SQIVND (reference sequence). The CDR3 contains 13 residues. The CDR3 loop is CASRGPFDNEQFF. In DNA, the CDR3 is TGTGCCAGTCGTGGCCCCTTCGACAATGAGCAGTTCTTC.

This clonotype came up a few times. As DNA, the CDR3 is TGCAGTGCTAGAGGGCTAGCGGGGGCGGGAGATACGCAGTATTTT. This codes for CSARGLAGAGDTQYF. The J gene is TRBJ2-3, the V gene TRBV20-1, with 10 nucleotides matching TRBD2. CDR1 DFQATT and CDR2 SNEGSKA come from the germline V gene (reference sequence). J lost 5 bases, V lost 1 base, and 6 bases had no gene match. The CDR3 totals 15 residues.

Ten or more counts support this clonotype. This chain links TRBV12-3 or TRBV12-4 with TRBJ1-5; 7 bases are shared with TRBD1. The CDR3 sequence is 13 residues long. V trimming: 6 bases; J trimming: 7 bases; junction bases outside the gene matches: 6. The CDR3 spells CASSSGGGQPQHF. The CDR3 DNA reads as TGTGCCAGCAGCTCAGGGGGAGGACAGCCCCAGCATTTT.

This clonotype was seen at least ten times. CDR3 in DNA: TGTGCCAGCAGACCTTCCGGGACAGGGGGCTCCTACGAGCAGTACGTC. This translates into CASRPSGTGGSYEQYV. V gene TRBV6-5 combines with J gene TRBJ2-7; 11 bases match TRBD1. CDR3 length equals 16 residues. Trimming removed 6 bases from V and 0 bases from J; junction bases left unmatched: 7. Germline CDR1 reads MNHEY; CDR2 reads SVGAGI.

J is TRBJ2-5 and V is TRBV24-1; D is unresolved. CDR1 KGHDR and CDR2 SFDVKD come from the germline V gene. The CDR3 totals 13 residues. Trimming pared 3 bases from V and 4 bases from J, leaving 8 bases between. This CDR3 reads CATSDVRPETQYF. CDR3 in DNA: TGTGCCACCAGTGATGTTCGGCCAGAGACCCAGTACTTC.

J is TRBJ1-2 and V is TRBV6-2 or TRBV6-3; possible D gene TRBD1, 5 bases. The ends were cut back, 7 bases at V and 4 bases at J, with 13 bases in the middle. The length of the CDR3 is 13 residues. CDR1 is MNHEY, CDR2 SVGEGT, per germline. The CDR3 DNA reads as TGTGCCAGCACCCTCGACAGATTCTATGGCTACACCTTC. Translating it yields CASTLDRFYGYTF.

The chain carries TRBV25-1 and TRBJ2-7; 10 bases are a match to TRBD1. This CDR3 spans 15 amino acids. Germline CDR1 MGHDK, CDR2 SYGVNS. V trimming: 4 bases; J trimming: 5 bases; junction bases outside the gene matches: 8. The chain's CDR3 is CASSAPGQGSHEQYF. In DNA, the CDR3 is TGTGCCAGCAGTGCACCGGGACAGGGGTCCCACGAGCAGTACTTC.

The V call is TRBV4-2, the J call TRBJ1-2, with D hard to call. The germline gives CDR1 LGHNA, CDR2 YNFKEQ. Trimming took off 4 bases at V and 4 bases at J, with 13 bases between the two ends. The CDR3 is 14 residues long. The DNA of the CDR3 is TGTGCCAGCAGCCCCTGGAGGGAGATCTATGGCTACACCTTC. It codes for CASSPWREIYGYTF.

This clonotype was seen a few times. The J gene is TRBJ2-5, the V gene TRBV7-9; no reliable D call. The germline V gene has CDR1 SEHNR and CDR2 FQNEAQ (reference sequence). With 5 bases removed from V and 10 bases from J, the gap between germline ends came to 11 bases. The CDR3 contains 11 residues. The DNA for the CDR3 is TGTGCCAGCAGCGACGACTCCATCCAGTACTTC. Protein: CASSDDSIQYF. Full variable domain (remainder filled in from reference TRBV7-9 and TRBJ2-5): DTGVSQNPRHKITKRGQNVTFRCDPISEHNRLYWYRQTLGQGPEFLTYFQNEAQLEKSRLLSDRFSAERPKGSFSTLEIQRTEQGDSAMYLCASSDDSIQYFGPGTRLLVL.

This rearrangement joins TRBV4-1 to TRBJ2-1, with 9 bases identical to TRBD1. Germline CDR1 is MGHRA and CDR2 is YSYEKL. V lost 3 bases and J lost 8; bases outside the gene matches: 5. There are 14 residues in the CDR3. The CDR3 protein is CASSHRQGVDEQFF. Here the CDR3 DNA reads TGCGCCAGCAGCCACAGACAGGGGGTTGATGAGCAGTTCTTC.

This clonotype came up a few times. This chain connects TRBV7-2 to TRBJ2-4; 7 bases fit TRBD1. Germline V gene lookup returns CDR1 SGHTA and CDR2 FQGNSA. CDR3 length: 14 amino acids. J was trimmed by 5 bases and V by 7 bases; bases with no gene match: 8. DNA of the CDR3: TGTGCCAGCACCAAAGACGGACAGGAAAACATTCAGTACTTC. It yields the protein CASTKDGQENIQYF. The variable domain in full, completed from reference TRBV7-2 and TRBJ2-4, reads GAGVSQSPSNKVTEKGKDVELRCDPISGHTALYWYRQSLGQGLEFLIYFQGNSAPDKSGLPSDRFSAERTGGSVSTLTIQRTQQEDSAVYLCASTKDGQENIQYFGAGTRLSVL.

The V call is TRBV18, the J call TRBJ1-1, with 7 positions matching TRBD1. The germline V gene has CDR1 KGHSH and CDR2 LQKENI. The V and J ends lost 3 bases and 1 base, in that order; junction bases with no gene match: 2. This CDR3 contains 14 residues. The CDR3 reads CASSPGQENTEAFF. In DNA form, the CDR3 reads TGTGCCAGCTCACCCGGACAGGAGAACACTGAAGCTTTCTTT.

The chain combines TRBV5-6 with TRBJ2-3; D is possibly TRBD1 (6 bases). CDR3 length equals 16 residues. Germline loops: CDR1 SGHDT, CDR2 YYEEEE. V was shortened by 3 bases and J by 0 bases, with 14 bases between the two germline ends. CDR3 nucleotide sequence: TGTGCCAGCAGCTCCTCCGGGACACAGAGCACAGATACGCAGTATTTT. This sequence encodes CASSSSGTQSTDTQYF. The complete variable domain, with remaining parts taken from reference TRBV5-6 and TRBJ2-3, reads DAGVTQSPTHLIKTRGQQVTLRCSPKSGHDTVSWYQQALGQGPQFIFQYYEEEERQRGNFPDRFSGHQFPNYSSELNVNALLLGDSALYLCASSSSGTQSTDTQYFGPGTRLTVL.

This clonotype was recorded many times. The chain links TRBV5-1 to TRBJ2-2, with 8 bases identical to TRBD2. The V gene end was trimmed by 5 bases and the J gene end by 0 bases; junction bases not matched to a gene: 9. CDR1 and CDR2 (germline): SGHRS, YFSETQ. The CDR3 has 17 amino acids. CDR3 sequence: CASSKRAGVPNTGELFF. For the CDR3, the DNA is TGCGCCAGCAGTAAGCGAGCGGGGGTACCGAACACCGGGGAGCTGTTTTTT.

This chain links TRBV10-2 with TRBJ2-1; 15 bases are a match to TRBD2. The CDR3 extends over 15 amino acids. The ends lost 8 bases at V and 6 bases at J; junction bases unmatched: 5. Germline CDR1 and CDR2: WSHSY and SAAADI. CDR3 coding DNA: TGCGCCAGCGGACTGGGACTAGCGGGGGGCAATGAGCAGTTCTTC. Translating it yields CASGLGLAGGNEQFF.

The gene calls are TRBV4-1 and TRBJ1-1, with unresolved D. CDR1 and CDR2 (germline): MGHRA, YSYEKL. This CDR3 comprises 17 residues. The V and J ends lost 5 bases and 3 bases respectively, with 22 bases between them. Written as DNA, the CDR3 is TGCGCCAGCAGCAACCTCGACATGGGGTTTGGAGACACTGAAGCTTTCTTT. This translates into CASSNLDMGFGDTEAFF.